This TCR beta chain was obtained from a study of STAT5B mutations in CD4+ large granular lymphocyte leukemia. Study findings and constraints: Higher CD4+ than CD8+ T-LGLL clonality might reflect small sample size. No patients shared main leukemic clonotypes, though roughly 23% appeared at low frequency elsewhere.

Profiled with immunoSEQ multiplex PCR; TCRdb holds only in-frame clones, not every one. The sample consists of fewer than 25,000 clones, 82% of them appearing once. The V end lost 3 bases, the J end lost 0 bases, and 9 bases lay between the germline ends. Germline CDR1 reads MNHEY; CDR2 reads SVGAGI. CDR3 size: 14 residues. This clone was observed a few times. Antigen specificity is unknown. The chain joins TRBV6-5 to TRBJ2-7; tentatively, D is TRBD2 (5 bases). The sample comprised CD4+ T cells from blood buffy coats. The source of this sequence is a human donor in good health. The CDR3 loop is CASSYRGSSYEQYF. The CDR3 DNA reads TGTGCCAGCAGTTATCGTGGGAGCTCCTACGAGCAGTACTTC.